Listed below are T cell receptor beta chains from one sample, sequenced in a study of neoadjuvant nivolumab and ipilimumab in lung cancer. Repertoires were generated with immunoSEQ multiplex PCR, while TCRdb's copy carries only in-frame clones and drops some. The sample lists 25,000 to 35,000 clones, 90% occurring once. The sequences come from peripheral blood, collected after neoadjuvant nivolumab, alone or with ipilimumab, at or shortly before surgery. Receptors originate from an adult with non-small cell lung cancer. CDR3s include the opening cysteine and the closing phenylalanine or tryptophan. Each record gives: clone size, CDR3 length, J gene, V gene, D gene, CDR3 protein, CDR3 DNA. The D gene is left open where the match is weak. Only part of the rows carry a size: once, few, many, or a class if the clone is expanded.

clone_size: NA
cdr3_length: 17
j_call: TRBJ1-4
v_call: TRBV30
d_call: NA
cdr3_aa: CAWSHWTESSTNEKLFF
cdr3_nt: TGTGCCTGGAGTCACTGGACGGAATCCTCAACTAATGAAAAACTGTTTTTT

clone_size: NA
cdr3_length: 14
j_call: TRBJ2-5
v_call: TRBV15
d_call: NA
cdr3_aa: CATSRDQLGETQYF
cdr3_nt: TGTGCCACCAGCAGAGATCAACTAGGCGAGACCCAGTACTTC

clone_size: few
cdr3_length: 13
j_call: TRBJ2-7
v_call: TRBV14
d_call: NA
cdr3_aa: CASSFGNSYEQYF
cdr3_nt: TGTGCCAGCAGCTTCGGGAATTCCTACGAGCAGTACTTC

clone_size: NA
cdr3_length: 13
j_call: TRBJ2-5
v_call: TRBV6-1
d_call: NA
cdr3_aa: CASLPRGRETQYF
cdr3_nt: TGTGCCAGCCTCCCGAGGGGCCGAGAGACCCAGTACTTC

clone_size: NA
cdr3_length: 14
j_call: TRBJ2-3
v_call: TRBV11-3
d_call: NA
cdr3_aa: CASSLGRGTDTQYF
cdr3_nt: TGTGCCAGCAGCTTAGGAAGAGGCACAGATACGCAGTATTTT

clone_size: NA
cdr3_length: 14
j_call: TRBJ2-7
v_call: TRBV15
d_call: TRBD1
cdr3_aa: CATSSPGQGYEQYF
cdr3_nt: TGTGCCACCAGCAGCCCGGGACAGGGTTACGAGCAGTACTTC

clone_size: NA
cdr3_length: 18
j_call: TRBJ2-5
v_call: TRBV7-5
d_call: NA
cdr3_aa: CVRSLDGAGEWAQETQYF
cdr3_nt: TGTGTCAGAAGCTTAGACGGCGCGGGGGAGTGGGCACAAGAGACCCAGTACTTC

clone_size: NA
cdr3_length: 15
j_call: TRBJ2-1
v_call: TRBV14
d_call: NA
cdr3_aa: CASSQAPLSYNEQFF
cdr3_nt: TGTGCCAGCAGCCAGGCGCCTCTCTCCTACAATGAGCAGTTCTTC

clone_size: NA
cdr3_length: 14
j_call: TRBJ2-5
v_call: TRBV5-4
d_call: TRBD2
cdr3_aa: CASSTPRGDETQYF
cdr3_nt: TGTGCCAGCAGCACGCCCCGGGGGGACGAGACCCAGTACTTC

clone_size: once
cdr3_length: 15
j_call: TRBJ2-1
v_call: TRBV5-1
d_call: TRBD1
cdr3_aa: CASSKPGQGVYEQFF
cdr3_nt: TGCGCCAGCAGCAAACCGGGACAGGGCGTTTATGAGCAGTTCTTC

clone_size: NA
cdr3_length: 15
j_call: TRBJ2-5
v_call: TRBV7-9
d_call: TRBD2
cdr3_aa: CASSGTSGGQETQYF
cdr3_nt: TGTGCCAGCAGCGGGACTAGCGGGGGACAAGAGACCCAGTACTTC